This T cell receptor beta chain derives from a study of memory CD4+ T cells and cytomegalovirus serostatus (dated by TCRdb to between 2017 and 2020). For context, the study as a whole: The cohort comprised about 35 healthy Belgian adults, 9 CMV seropositive and 24 CMV seronegative. To replicate a published TCR-based CMV serostatus classifier, the study sequenced CD4+ memory TCRbeta repertoires from a Belgian cohort whose cytomegalovirus serostatus was known.

A FACSAria II was used to sort memory CD4+ T cells, defined as single viable CD3+CD4+CD8-CD45RO+ cells. CMV serostatus was assessed using a Roche Elecsys assay, by which serum IgG against CMV pp150, pp28, p38 and p52 was detected. After thawing, total CD4+ T cells were enriched by positive selection with CD4 magnetic microbeads. Samples originated from another study that specifically interrogated the CD4+ T cell memory repertoire. Peripheral blood mononuclear cells were isolated and cryopreserved according to standard operating procedures, and serum was stored at -80 degrees C. CD3-PerCP (BW264/56), CD4-APC (RPA-T4), CD45RO-PE (UCHT1) and CD8-Pacific Orange (3B5) antibodies were used for staining, and non-viable cells were excluded with Sytox blue. To note about this clone: What this receptor recognizes is not known. No base-level quality is on record; no much larger clone is a single base apart.

Broader findings and caveats from the paper: For CMV serostatus prediction, a median bootstrapped AUC of 0.95 was reached with the original framework, and a median bootstrapped AUC of roughly 0.9 was reached with a US-trained random forest. The results were read as suggesting that the CMV-associated TCR signature is, for the most part, present in the CD4+ memory repertoire. On the Belgian cohort, the classifier built on the original framework reached a median bootstrapped AUC of 0.95, with a 95% CI of 0.76-1.00. Of 164 previously reported CMV-associated TCRbeta sequences, about 72 appeared in the CD4+ memory repertoires, each in one to five individuals. Only CD4+CD45RO+ memory cells were sequenced, in contrast to the original study, in which naive and memory CD4+ and CD8+ populations were covered.

The Quick-DNA Microprep Kit was used to extract genomic DNA from the sorted cells. Amplification of TCRbeta DNA was done with the immunoSEQ hsTCRbeta kit, following the protocol from the manufacturer. An Illumina MiSeq instrument was used to sequence the TCRbeta libraries. In the paper's pipeline: Removing out-of-frame sequences left 2 million to 2.5 million distinct TCRbeta sequences, an average of around 67,000 per individual. Each individual was scored using the number of 160 or so previously reported CMV-associated TCRbeta sequences that the individual carried and the total number of productive distinct TCRbeta sequences. A beta-binomial model was reimplemented in Python, and scikit-learn random forests with default parameters were trained on data from the US cohort. Classifier performance on the Belgian cohort was summarized as median AUC with percentile confidence intervals over 10,000 bootstrap iterations. TCRdb took this table from immuneACCESS and kept in-frame rearrangements with V and J called. Such tables lack part of the clones; where checked against another copy, unresolved V genes explain under half of the gap, and the rest is unexplained. Clone size and the V and J calls come from that table; the DNA yielded D and trimming. The sample has under 100,000 clones on record, 65% to 85% of them singletons. The ten largest clones represent roughly 0.79% of the sample.

The CDR3, from cysteine to phenylalanine, totals 13 residues. Only the CDR3 region is kept as DNA, spanning 39 bases read in frame from base 1. V drops 4 bases and J drops 1 base, leaving 9 bases in between. The germline V gene sets CDR1 to SQVTM and CDR2 to ANQGSEA. The sample was memory CD4+ T cells from blood. This receptor chain uses TRBV29-1 and TRBJ2-3, with TRBD2 perhaps the D gene, on 5 matching bases. The sequence was obtained from an adult in good health and CMV-seronegative. The CDR3 protein is CSVVRRGTDTQYF. The DNA sequence is TGCAGCGTTGTACGGCGGGGCACAGATACGCAGTATTTT.